Sequencing of this TCR beta chain was carried out in a study of CD8 T cells in ankylosing spondylitis. Overall study findings and caveats: Reports say disease-linked clones showed up significantly more in matched ankylosing spondylitis synovial fluid.

Quantitative molecular-barcoded 5'-RACE generated the TCR beta libraries. TCRdb used MiXCR to reprocess the 5' RACE reads, holding one entry per CDR3 protein. The repertoire holds about 35,000 distinct CDR3 sequences, with 3% to 3.5% as singletons. The CDR3 is 12 residues long. V was trimmed by 9 bases and J by 8 bases, leaving 14 bases between them. Germline CDR1 reads MNHGY; CDR2 reads SVAAGI. Many counts were recorded for this clonotype. Its antigen is as yet unknown. The V call is TRBV6-9, the J call TRBJ2-1; tentative D call: TRBD2 (7 bases). Material: blood, either unsorted or a sorted T cell fraction (not recorded which). The origin of this receptor is a male donor with ankylosing spondylitis or in good health (not recorded which). For the CDR3, the DNA is TGTGCCAGTCCCAGGGGAGGGGATGAGCAGTTCTTC. It encodes CASPRGGDEQFF.